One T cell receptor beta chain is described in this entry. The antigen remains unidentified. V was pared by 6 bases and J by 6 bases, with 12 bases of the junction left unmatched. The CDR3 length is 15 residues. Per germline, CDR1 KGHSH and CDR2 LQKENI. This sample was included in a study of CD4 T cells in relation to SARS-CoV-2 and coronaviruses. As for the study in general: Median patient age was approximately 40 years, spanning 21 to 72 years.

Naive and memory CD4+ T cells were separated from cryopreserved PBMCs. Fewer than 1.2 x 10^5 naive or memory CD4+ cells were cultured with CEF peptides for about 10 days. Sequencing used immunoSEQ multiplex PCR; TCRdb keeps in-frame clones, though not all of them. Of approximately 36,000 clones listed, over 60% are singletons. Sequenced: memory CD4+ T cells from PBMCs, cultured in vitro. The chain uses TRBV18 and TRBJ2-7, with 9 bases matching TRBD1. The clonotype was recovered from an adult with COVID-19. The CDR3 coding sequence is TGTGCCAGCTCTCAACGTCCCGGGACAGGGACCGAGCAGTACTTC. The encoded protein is CASSQRPGTGTEQYF. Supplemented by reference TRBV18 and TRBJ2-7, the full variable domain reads NAGVMQNPRHLVRRRGQEARLRCSPMKGHSHVYWYRQLPEEGLKFMVYLQKENIIDESGMPKERFSAEFPKEGPSILRIQQVVRGDSAAYFCASSQRPGTGTEQYFGPGTRLTVT.